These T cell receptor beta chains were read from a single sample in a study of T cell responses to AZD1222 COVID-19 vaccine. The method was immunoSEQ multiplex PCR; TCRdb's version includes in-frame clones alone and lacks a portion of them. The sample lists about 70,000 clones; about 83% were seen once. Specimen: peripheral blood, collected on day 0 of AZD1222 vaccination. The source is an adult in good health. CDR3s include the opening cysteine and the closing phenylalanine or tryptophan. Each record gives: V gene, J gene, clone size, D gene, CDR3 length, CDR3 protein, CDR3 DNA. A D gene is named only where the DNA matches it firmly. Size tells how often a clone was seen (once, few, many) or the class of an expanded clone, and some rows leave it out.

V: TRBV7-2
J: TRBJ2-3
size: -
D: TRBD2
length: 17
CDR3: CASSLVSSGGAADTQYF
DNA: TGTGCCAGCAGCTTAGTGTCTAGCGGGGGGGCGGCGGATACGCAGTATTTT

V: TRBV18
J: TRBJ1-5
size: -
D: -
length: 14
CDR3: CASSFEGGNQPQHF
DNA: TGTGCCAGCTCTTTCGAGGGGGGCAATCAGCCCCAGCATTTT

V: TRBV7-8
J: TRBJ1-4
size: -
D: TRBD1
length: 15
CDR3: CASRANTGEDEKLFF
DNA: TGTGCCAGCAGGGCAAATACAGGGGAGGATGAAAAACTGTTTTTT

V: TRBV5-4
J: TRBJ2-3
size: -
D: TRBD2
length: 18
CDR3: CASSLPRGLAAGTDTQYF
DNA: TGTGCCAGCAGCTTGCCCCGAGGACTAGCGGCGGGGACAGATACGCAGTATTTT

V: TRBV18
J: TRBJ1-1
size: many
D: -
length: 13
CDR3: CASSPTSVEQAFF
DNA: TGTGCCAGCTCACCAACCAGCGTCGAGCAAGCTTTCTTT

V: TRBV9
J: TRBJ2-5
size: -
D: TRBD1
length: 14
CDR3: CASSVATGVETQYF
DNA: TGTGCCAGCAGCGTAGCTACAGGGGTAGAGACCCAGTACTTC

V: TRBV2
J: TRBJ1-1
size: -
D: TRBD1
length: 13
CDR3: CASRYGQGTEAFF
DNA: TGTGCCAGCAGATACGGACAGGGAACTGAAGCTTTCTTT

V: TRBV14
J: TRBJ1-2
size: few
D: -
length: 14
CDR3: CASSQSGFSYGYTF
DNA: TGTGCCAGCAGCCAATCAGGCTTTTCTTATGGCTACACCTTC

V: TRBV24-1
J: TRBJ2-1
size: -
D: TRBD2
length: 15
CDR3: CATSDPTSGDNEQFF
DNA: TGTGCCACCAGTGACCCAACTAGCGGGGACAATGAGCAGTTCTTC

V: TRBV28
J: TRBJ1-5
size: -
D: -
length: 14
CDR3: CASIPWGYNQPQHF
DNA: TGTGCCAGCATCCCTTGGGGTTATAATCAGCCCCAGCATTTT

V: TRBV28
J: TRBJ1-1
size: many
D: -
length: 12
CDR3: CASSPGSIEAFF
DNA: TGTGCCAGCAGCCCCGGATCCATCGAAGCTTTCTTT

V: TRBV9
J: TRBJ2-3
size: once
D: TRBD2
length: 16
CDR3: CASSVDGSGGTDTQYF
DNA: TGTGCCAGCAGCGTAGATGGCAGCGGGGGGACAGATACGCAGTATTTT

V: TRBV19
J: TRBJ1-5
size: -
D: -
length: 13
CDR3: CASSITGYQPQHF
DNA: TGTGCCAGTAGTATAACGGGATATCAGCCCCAGCATTTT

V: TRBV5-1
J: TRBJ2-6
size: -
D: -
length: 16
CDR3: CASSPEGSSGANVLTF
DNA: TGCGCCAGCAGCCCGGAGGGGAGCTCTGGGGCCAACGTCCTGACTTTC

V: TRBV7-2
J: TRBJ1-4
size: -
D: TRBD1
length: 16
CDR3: CASSAQSGTGGEKLFF
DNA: TGTGCCAGCAGCGCCCAATCCGGGACAGGAGGGGAAAAACTGTTTTTT

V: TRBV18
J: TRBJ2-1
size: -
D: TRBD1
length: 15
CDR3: CASSPGTGGFNEQFF
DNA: TGTGCCAGCTCACCCGGGACAGGGGGTTTCAATGAGCAGTTCTTC

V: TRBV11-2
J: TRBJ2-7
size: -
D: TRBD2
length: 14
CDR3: CASSLGLAAYEQYF
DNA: TGTGCCAGCAGCTTAGGACTAGCGGCCTACGAGCAGTACTTC

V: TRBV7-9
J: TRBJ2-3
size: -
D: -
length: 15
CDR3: CASSELLGARDTQYF
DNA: TGTGCCAGCAGCGAGCTGCTGGGCGCGCGAGATACGCAGTATTTT

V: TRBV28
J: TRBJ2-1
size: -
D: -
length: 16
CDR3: CASHSPQGTPYNEQFF
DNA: TGTGCCAGCCATTCCCCCCAGGGGACACCCTACAATGAGCAGTTCTTC

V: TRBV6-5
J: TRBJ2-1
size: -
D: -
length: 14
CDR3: CASSRDGAYNEQFF
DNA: TGTGCCAGCAGCCGGGACGGCGCCTACAATGAGCAGTTCTTC

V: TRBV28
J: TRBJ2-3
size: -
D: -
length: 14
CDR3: CASSSTASTDTQYF
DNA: TGTGCCAGCAGTTCGACAGCTAGCACAGATACGCAGTATTTT

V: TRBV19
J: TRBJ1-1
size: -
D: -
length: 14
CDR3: CASLGGSGRAEAFF
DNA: TGTGCCAGCTTGGGGGGTTCAGGGCGAGCTGAAGCTTTCTTT

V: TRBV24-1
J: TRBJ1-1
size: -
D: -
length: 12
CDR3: CATADTNTEAFF
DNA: TGTGCCACCGCAGACACGAACACTGAAGCTTTCTTT

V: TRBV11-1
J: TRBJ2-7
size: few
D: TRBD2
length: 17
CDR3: CASSLASGAGASYEQYF
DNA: TGTGCCAGCAGCTTAGCGTCCGGAGCGGGGGCGTCCTACGAGCAGTACTTC

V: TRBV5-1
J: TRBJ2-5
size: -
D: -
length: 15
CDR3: CASSLAPGIQETQYF
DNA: TGCGCCAGCAGCTTGGCCCCCGGGATTCAAGAGACCCAGTACTTC

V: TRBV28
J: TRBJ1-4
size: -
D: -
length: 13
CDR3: CASFGPPNEKLFF
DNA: TGTGCCAGCTTCGGACCGCCGAATGAAAAACTGTTTTTT

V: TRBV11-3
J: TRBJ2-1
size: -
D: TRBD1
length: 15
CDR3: CASSPGTGGGNEQFF
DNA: TGTGCCAGCAGCCCGGGGACAGGGGGTGGCAATGAGCAGTTCTTC

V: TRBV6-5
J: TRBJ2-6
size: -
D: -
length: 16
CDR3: CASSYSLNSGANVLTF
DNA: TGTGCCAGCAGTTACTCATTAAACTCTGGGGCCAACGTCCTGACTTTC

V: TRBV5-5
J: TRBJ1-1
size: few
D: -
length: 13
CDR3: CASSFRQYTEAFF
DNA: TGTGCCAGCAGCTTCCGACAGTACACTGAAGCTTTCTTT

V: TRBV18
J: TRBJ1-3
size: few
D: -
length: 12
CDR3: CASSPPDNTIYF
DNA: TGTGCCAGCTCACCCCCTGACAACACCATATATTTT

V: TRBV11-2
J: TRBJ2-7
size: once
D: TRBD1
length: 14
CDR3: CASSPQTGGYEQYF
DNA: TGTGCCAGCAGCCCGCAGACAGGGGGATACGAGCAGTACTTC

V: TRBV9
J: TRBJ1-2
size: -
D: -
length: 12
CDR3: CASGGGSDGYTF
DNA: TGTGCCAGCGGGGGAGGGTCTGATGGCTACACCTTC

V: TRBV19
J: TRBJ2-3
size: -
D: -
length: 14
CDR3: CASRPGHRTDTQYF
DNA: TGTGCCAGTAGACCGGGACACCGCACAGATACGCAGTATTTT

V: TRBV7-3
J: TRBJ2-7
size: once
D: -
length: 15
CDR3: CASSLNPSGSYEQYF
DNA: TGTGCCAGCAGCTTAAACCCCTCGGGGTCCTACGAGCAGTACTTC

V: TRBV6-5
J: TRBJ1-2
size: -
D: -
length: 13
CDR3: CASSYGGSYGYTF
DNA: TGTGCCAGCAGTTACGGGGGGTCCTATGGCTACACCTTC

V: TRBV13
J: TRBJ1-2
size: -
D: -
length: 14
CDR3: CASSSSRLRDGYTF
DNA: TGTGCCAGCAGCTCCTCGAGGCTGAGGGATGGCTACACCTTC

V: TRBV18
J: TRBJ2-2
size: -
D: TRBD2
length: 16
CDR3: CASSPSRLAGGGELFF
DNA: TGTGCCAGCTCACCATCGAGACTAGCGGGAGGCGGGGAGCTGTTTTTT

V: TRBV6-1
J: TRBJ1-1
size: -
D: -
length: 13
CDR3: CASSEEKALSGFF
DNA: TGTGCCAGCAGTGAAGAGAAGGCCTTGAGTGGTTTCTTT

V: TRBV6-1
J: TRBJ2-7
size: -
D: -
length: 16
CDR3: CASSGRTATPSYEQYF
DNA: TGTGCCAGCAGTGGCAGGACTGCAACTCCTAGCTACGAGCAGTACTTC

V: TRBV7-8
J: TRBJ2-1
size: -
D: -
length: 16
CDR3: CASSKRQAVSYNEQFF
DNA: TGTGCCAGCAGCAAGAGACAGGCGGTTTCCTACAATGAGCAGTTCTTC

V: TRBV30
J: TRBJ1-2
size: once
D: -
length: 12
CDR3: CAWSAGGGGYTF
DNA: TGTGCCTGGAGCGCCGGTGGCGGGGGCTACACCTTC

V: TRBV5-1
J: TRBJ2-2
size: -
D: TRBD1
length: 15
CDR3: CASSPLSQGVGELFF
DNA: TGCGCCAGCAGCCCCCTATCACAGGGGGTCGGGGAGCTGTTTTTT

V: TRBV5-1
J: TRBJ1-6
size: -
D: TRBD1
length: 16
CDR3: CASSFRPGQGYSPLHF
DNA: TGCGCCAGCAGCTTCCGACCGGGACAGGGCTATTCACCCCTCCACTTT

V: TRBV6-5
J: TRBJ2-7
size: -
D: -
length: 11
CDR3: CASTSVYEQYF
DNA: TGTGCCAGCACGAGTGTCTACGAGCAGTACTTC

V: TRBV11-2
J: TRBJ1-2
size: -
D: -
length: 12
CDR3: CASSPNREGYTF
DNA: TGTGCCAGCAGCCCAAACAGGGAAGGCTACACCTTC

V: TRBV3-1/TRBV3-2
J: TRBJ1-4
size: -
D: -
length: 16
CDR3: CASSPPEAPRGEKLFF
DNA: TGTGCCAGCAGCCCCCCCGAGGCTCCCCGGGGTGAAAAACTGTTTTTT

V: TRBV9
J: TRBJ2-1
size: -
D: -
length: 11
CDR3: CASSSTDEQFF
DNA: TGTGCCAGCAGTTCGACAGATGAGCAGTTCTTC

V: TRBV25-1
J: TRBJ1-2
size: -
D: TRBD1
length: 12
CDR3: CASRRQGSGYTF
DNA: TGTGCCAGCAGACGACAGGGGAGCGGCTACACCTTC

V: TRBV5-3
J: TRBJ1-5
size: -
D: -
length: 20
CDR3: CARSLDYLLWGGESNQPQHF
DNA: TGTGCCAGAAGCTTGGACTATCTTCTTTGGGGGGGAGAAAGCAATCAGCCCCAGCATTTT

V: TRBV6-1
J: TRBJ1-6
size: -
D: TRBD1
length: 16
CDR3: CASSAQGLPNNSPLHF
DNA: TGTGCCAGCAGTGCACAGGGGCTACCGAATAATTCACCCCTCCACTTT

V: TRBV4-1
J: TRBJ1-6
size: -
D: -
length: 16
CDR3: CASSQEVGQANSPLHF
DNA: TGCGCCAGCAGCCAAGAGGTGGGGCAGGCGAATTCACCCCTCCACTTT

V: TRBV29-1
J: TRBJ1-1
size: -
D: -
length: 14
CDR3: CSVTGQLMNTEAFF
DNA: TGCAGCGTAACCGGACAGCTCATGAACACTGAAGCTTTCTTT